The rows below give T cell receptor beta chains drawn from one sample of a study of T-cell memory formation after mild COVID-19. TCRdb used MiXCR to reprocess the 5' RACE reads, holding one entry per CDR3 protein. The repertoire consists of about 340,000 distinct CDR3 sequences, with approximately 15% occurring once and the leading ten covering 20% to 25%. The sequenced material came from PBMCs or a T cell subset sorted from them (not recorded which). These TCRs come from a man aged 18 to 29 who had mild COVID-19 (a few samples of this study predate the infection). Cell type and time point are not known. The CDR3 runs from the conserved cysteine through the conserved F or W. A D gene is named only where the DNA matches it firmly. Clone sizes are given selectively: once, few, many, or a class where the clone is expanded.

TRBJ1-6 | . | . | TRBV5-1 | CASSLDVGGDGSPLHF | TGCGCCAGCAGCTTGGACGTAGGGGGGGACGGTTCACCCCTCCACTTT
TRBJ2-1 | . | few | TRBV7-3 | CASSWDSVHEQFF | TGTGCCAGCAGCTGGGATTCGGTCCATGAGCAGTTCTTC
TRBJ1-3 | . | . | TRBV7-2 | CASSLATVKSGNTIYF | TGTGCCAGCAGCTTAGCGACAGTAAAGTCTGGAAACACCATATATTTT
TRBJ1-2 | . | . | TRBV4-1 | CASSLKQAPGVIDGYTF | TGCGCCAGCAGCCTAAAACAGGCCCCAGGGGTGATTGATGGCTACACCTTC
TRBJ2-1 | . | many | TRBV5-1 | CASSPIVSGGVGQFF | TGCGCCAGCAGCCCTATCGTATCAGGGGGGGTAGGGCAGTTCTTC
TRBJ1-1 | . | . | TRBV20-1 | CSVGVGYTEAFF | TGCAGTGTTGGGGTTGGGTACACTGAAGCTTTCTTT
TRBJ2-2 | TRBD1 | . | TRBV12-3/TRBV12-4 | CASSLHRGPTGELFF | TGTGCCAGCAGTCTCCACAGGGGGCCCACCGGGGAGCTGTTTTTT
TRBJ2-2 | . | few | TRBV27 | CASSFRAEGAGELFF | TGTGCCAGCAGTTTCCGGGCCGAGGGGGCCGGGGAGCTGTTTTTT
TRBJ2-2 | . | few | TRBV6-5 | CASSYVVTGELFF | TGTGCCAGCAGTTACGTGGTAACCGGGGAGCTGTTTTTT
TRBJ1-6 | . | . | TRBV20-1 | CSARDTTESSYNSPLHF | TGCAGTGCTAGAGATACGACAGAGAGCTCCTATAATTCACCCCTCCACTTT
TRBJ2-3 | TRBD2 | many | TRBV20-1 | CSAREMRGGPDTQYF | TGCAGTGCTAGAGAGATGCGGGGGGGCCCAGATACGCAGTATTTT
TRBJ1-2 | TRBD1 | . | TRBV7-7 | CASSPLPGTGAGYTF | TGTGCTAGCAGCCCCCTCCCCGGGACAGGGGCTGGCTACACCTTC
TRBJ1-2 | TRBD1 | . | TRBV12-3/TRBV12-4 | CASRPHTGGRYGYTF | TGTGCCAGCAGACCTCACACAGGGGGTCGTTATGGCTACACCTTC
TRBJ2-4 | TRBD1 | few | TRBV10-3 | CASTGQRSVIAKNIQYF | TGTGCCTCTACGGGACAGAGGTCGGTCATAGCCAAAAACATTCAGTACTTC
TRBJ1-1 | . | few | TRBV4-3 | CASSQDWGLNTEAFF | TGCGCCAGCAGCCAAGATTGGGGACTGAACACTGAAGCTTTCTTT
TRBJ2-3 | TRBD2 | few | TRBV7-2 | CASSLGPSGGRTQYF | TGTGCCAGCAGCTTAGGGCCTAGCGGGGGGAGAACGCAGTATTTT
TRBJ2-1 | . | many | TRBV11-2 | CASRTGWDNEQFF | TGTGCCAGCAGAACGGGCTGGGACAATGAGCAGTTCTTC
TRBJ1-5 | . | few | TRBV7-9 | CASSPDGGSNQPQHF | TGTGCCAGCAGCCCTGACGGTGGTAGCAATCAGCCCCAGCATTTT
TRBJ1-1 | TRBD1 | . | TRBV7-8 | CASGPTGGPEAFF | TGTGCCAGCGGCCCGACAGGGGGACCCGAAGCTTTCTTT
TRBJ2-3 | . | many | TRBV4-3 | CASSQEPQDTDTQYF | TGCGCCAGCAGCCAAGAACCCCAGGACACAGATACGCAGTATTTT
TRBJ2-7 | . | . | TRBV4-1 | CASSLQVGTPYEQYF | TGCGCCAGCAGCTTACAGGTTGGGACCCCCTACGAGCAGTACTTC
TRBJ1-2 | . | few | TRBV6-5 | CASSYRSRGNYGYTF | TGTGCCAGCAGTTATAGGAGTAGAGGGAACTATGGCTACACCTTC
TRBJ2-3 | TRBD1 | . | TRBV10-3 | CAISEEDRVEDTQYF | TGTGCCATCAGTGAAGAAGACAGGGTAGAGGATACGCAGTATTTT
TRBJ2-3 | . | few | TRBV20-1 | CSANRDSGTDTQYF | TGCAGTGCAAACCGGGACTCTGGCACAGATACGCAGTATTTT
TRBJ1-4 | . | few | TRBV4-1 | CASSQASGATNEKLFF | TGCGCCAGCAGCCAAGCGTCCGGTGCAACTAATGAAAAACTGTTTTTT
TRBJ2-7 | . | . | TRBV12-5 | CASGLGQAVYEQYF | TGTGCTAGTGGTTTGGGACAGGCGGTATACGAGCAGTACTTC
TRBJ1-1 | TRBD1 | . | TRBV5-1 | CASSPKAQGGTEAFF | TGCGCCAGCAGCCCTAAGGCGCAGGGGGGGACTGAAGCTTTCTTT
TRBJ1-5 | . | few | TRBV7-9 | CASSPPGAREQPQHF | TGTGCCAGCAGCCCTCCGGGGGCCCGGGAGCAGCCCCAGCATTTT
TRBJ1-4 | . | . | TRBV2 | CASSEVIGPEKLFF | TGTGCCAGCAGTGAAGTGATAGGGCCTGAAAAACTGTTTTTT
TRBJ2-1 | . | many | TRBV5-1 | CASSFGLAPGSTYLNNEQFF | TGCGCCAGCAGCTTCGGTTTAGCCCCGGGATCCACATATTTAAACAATGAGCAGTTCTTC
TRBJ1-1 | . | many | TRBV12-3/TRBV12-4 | CASSFVAEAFF | TGTGCCAGCAGTTTCGTCGCTGAAGCTTTCTTT
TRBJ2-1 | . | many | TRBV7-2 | CASSPGYNEQFF | TGTGCCAGCAGTCCCGGCTACAATGAGCAGTTCTTC
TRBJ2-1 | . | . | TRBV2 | CASSELRTYNEQFF | TGTGCCAGCAGTGAGTTGAGAACCTACAATGAGCAGTTCTTC
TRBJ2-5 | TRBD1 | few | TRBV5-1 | CASSSAGTGEETQYF | TGCGCCAGCAGCTCGGCCGGGACAGGGGAAGAGACCCAGTACTTC
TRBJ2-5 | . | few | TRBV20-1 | CSATVGASKGTQYF | TGCAGTGCTACCGTCGGGGCTAGTAAGGGGACCCAGTACTTC
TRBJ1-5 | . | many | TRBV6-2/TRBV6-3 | CASSLFGRPQHF | TGTGCCAGCAGCCTCTTCGGTCGGCCCCAGCATTTT
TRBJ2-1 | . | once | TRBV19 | CASRLGLDNEQFF | TGTGCCAGTAGACTTGGACTGGACAATGAGCAGTTCTTC
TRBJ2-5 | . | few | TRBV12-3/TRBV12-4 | CASSTGLTQETQYF | TGTGCCAGCAGCACCGGACTAACCCAAGAGACCCAGTACTTC
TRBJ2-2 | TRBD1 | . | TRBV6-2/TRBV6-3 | CASSYMGQGNTGELFF | TGTGCCAGCAGTTACATGGGACAGGGGAACACCGGGGAGCTGTTTTTT
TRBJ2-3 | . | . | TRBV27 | CASSLRAQAADTQYF | TGTGCCAGCAGTCTTAGGGCCCAAGCCGCAGATACGCAGTATTTT
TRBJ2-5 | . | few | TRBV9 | CASSSTAREGAQYF | TGTGCCAGCAGCTCCACTGCGAGAGAGGGGGCCCAGTACTTC
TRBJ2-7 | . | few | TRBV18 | CASAEFSRYEQYF | TGTGCCAGCGCAGAATTCTCAAGGTACGAGCAGTACTTC
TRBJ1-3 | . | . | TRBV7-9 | CASRTPKTGNTIYF | TGTGCCAGCAGGACTCCAAAGACTGGAAACACCATATATTTT
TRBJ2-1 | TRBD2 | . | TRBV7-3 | CASSSGLAPFNEQFF | TGTGCCAGCAGCTCCGGACTAGCGCCTTTCAATGAGCAGTTCTTC
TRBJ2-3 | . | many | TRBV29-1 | CSVEEPPAGDTQYF | TGCAGCGTTGAAGAGCCACCCGCAGGAGATACGCAGTATTTT
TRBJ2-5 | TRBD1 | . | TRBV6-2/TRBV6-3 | CASLGQRRRETQYF | TGTGCCAGCCTGGGACAGAGAAGGAGGGAGACCCAGTACTTC
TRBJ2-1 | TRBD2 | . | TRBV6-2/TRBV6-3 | CASSPGGIFYNEQFF | TGTGCCAGCAGCCCCGGGGGGATCTTCTACAATGAGCAGTTCTTC
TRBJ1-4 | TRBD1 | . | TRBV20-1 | CSALTGATNEKLFF | TGCAGTGCGCTGACAGGGGCAACTAATGAAAAACTGTTTTTT
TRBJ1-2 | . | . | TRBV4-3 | CASSQDLGEVIYGYTF | TGCGCCAGCAGCCAAGATCTCGGGGAAGTCATCTATGGCTACACCTTC
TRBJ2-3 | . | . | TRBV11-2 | CASSSGLQNTDTQYF | TGTGCCAGCAGCTCGGGACTCCAAAACACAGATACGCAGTATTTT
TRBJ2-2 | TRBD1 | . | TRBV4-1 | CASSQLRDRDGELFF | TGCGCCAGCAGCCAACTCAGGGACAGAGACGGGGAGCTGTTTTTT
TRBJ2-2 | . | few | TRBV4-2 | CASSQVWDPGTGELFF | TGTGCCAGCAGCCAAGTATGGGACCCGGGTACCGGGGAGCTGTTTTTT